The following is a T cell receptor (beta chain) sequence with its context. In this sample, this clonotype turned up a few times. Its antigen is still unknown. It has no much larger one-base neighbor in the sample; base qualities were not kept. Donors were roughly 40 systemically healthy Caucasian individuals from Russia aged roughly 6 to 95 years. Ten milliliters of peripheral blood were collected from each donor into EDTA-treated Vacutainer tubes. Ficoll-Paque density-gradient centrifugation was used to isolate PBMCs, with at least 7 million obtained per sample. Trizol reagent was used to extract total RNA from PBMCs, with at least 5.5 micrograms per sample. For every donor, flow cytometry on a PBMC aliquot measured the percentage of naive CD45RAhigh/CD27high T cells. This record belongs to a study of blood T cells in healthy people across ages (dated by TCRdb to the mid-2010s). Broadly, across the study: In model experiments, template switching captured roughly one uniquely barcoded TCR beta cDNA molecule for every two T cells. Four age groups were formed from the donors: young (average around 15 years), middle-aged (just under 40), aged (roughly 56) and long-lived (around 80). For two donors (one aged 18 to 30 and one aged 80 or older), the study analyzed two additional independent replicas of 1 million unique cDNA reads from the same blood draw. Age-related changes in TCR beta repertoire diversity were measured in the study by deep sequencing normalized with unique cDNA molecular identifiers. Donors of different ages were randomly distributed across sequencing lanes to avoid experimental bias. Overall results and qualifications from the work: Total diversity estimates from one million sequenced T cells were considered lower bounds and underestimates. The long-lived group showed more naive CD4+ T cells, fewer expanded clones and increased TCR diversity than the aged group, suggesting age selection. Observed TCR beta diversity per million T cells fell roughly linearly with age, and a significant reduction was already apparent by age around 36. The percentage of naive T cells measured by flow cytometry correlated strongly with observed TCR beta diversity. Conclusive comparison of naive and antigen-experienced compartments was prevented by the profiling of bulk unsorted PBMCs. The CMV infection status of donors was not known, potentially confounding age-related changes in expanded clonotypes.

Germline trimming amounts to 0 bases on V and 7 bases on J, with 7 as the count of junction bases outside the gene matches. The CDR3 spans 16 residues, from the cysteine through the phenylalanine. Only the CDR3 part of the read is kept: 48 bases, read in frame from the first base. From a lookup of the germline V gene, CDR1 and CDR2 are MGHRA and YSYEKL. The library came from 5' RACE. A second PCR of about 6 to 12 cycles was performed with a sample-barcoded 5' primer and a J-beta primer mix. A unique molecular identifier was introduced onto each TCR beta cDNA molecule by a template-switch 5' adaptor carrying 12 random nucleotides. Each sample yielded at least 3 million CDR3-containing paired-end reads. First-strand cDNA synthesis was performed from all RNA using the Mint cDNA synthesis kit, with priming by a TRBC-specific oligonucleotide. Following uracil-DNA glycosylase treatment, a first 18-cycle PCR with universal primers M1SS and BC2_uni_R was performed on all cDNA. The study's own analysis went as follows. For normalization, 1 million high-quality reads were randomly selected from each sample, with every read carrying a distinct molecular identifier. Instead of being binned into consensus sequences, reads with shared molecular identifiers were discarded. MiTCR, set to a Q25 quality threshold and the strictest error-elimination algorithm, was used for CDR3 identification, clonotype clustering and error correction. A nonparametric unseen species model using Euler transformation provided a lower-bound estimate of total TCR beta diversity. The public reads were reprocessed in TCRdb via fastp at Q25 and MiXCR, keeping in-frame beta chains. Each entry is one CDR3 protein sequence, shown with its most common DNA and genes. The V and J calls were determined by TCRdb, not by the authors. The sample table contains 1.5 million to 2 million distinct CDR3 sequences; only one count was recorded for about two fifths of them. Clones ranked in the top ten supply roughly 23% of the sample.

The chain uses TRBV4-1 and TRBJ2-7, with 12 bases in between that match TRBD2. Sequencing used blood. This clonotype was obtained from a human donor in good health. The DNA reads TGCGCCAGCAGCCAAGATGGGGCTAGCGGGGGGGATGAGCAGTACTTC. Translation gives CASSQDGASGGDEQYF.